A single sample gave rise to the 3 T cell receptor beta chains below, sequenced in a study of cytomegalovirus exposure and HLA in healthy donors. The PCR was carried out with 60 Vbeta primers and 13 Jbeta primers. Libraries were prepared by immunoSEQ multiplex PCR; TCRdb keeps only in-frame clonotypes and omits some of them. The data contain 150,000 or so clones, about 80% of them singletons. Sequencing input: PBMCs. Receptors were obtained from a man under 40 in good health and CMV-seropositive.

The chain uses TRBV15 and TRBJ2-6, with TRBD1 matching over 7 bases. CDR1 LNHNV and CDR2 YYDKDF come from the germline V gene (reference sequence). The ends lost 2 bases at V and 1 base at J; junction bases unmatched: 2. CDR3 size: 16 residues. CDR3 residues: CATSRQTGSGANVLTF. For the CDR3, the DNA is TGTGCCACCAGCAGACAGACAGGGTCTGGGGCCAACGTCCTGACTTTC.

The CDR3 DNA reads as TGTGCCAGCAGTGAGTACACAGGGGGCGAGCAGTACTTC. The encoded protein is CASSEYTGGEQYF. The rearrangement links TRBV6-1 to TRBJ2-7, with 8 bases that match TRBD1. CDR3 size: 13 residues. CDR1 and CDR2 (germline): MNHNS, SASEGT. Trimming removed 3 bases from V and 6 bases from J; junction bases left unmatched: 4.

There are a few counts of this clone. J is TRBJ2-3 and V is TRBV5-1, with D tentatively TRBD2 (7 bases). The CDR3 sequence is 15 residues long. Germline V gene data show CDR1 as SGHRS and CDR2 as YFSETQ. The V end was cut by 2 bases, the J end by 2 bases, with 12 bases between. This chain's CDR3 is CASSFLAGATDTQYF. The CDR3 bases are TGCGCCAGCAGCTTTTTGGCGGGGGCCACAGATACGCAGTATTTT.